This T cell receptor (beta chain) was documented in a study of T cell changes during pregnancy in multiple sclerosis. The CDR3 is 16 residues long. Trimming cost V 0 bases and J 3 bases; bases outside gene matches: 3. Germline V gives CDR1 LGHNA, CDR2 YNFKEQ. This clone was seen just once. Produced via immunoSEQ multiplex PCR; TCRdb's table is partial and in-frame only. The table has 60,000 to 75,000 clones, roughly 93% seen once. The source was peripheral blood, collected in the third trimester of pregnancy. This TCR was recovered from a female donor with multiple sclerosis, enrolled in a pregnancy study. This chain links TRBV4-2 with TRBJ2-5; 11 bases agree with TRBD2. CDR3 sequence reads: CASSQEGSGREETQYF. Written as DNA, the CDR3 is TGTGCCAGCAGCCAAGAGGGTAGCGGGAGGGAAGAGACCCAGTACTTC.